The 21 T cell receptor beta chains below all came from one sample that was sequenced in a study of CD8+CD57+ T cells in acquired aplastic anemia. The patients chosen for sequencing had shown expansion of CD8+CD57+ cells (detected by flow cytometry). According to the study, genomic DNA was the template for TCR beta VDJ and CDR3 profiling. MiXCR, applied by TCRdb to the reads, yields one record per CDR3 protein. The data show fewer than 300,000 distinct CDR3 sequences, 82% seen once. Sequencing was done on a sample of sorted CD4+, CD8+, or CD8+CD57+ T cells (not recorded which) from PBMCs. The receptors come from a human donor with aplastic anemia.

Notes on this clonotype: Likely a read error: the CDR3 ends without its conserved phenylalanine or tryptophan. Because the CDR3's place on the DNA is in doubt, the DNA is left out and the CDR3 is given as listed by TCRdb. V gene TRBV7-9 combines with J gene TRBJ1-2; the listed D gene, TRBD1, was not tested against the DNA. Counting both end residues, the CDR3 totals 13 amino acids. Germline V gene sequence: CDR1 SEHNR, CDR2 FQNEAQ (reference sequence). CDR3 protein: CASSLEGGARDKY.

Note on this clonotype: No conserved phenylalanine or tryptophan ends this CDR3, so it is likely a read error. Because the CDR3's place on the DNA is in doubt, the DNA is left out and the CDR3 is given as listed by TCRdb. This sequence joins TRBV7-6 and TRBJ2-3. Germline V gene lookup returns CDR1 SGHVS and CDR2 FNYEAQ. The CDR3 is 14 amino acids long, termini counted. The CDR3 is CASSHEAGGAYGYT.

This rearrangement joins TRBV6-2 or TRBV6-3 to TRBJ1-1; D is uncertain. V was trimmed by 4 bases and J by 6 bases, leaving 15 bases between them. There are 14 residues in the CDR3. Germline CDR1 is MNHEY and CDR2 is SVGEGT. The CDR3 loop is CASSSLLTNAEAFF. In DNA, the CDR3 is TGTGCCAGCAGTTCGTTGCTAACCAATGCTGAAGCTTTCTTT.

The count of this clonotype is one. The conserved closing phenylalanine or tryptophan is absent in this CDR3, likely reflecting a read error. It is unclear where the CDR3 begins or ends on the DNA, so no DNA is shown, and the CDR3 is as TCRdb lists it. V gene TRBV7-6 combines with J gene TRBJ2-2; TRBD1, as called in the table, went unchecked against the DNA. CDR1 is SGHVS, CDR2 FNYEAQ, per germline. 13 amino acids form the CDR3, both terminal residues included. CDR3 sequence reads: CASSSDRALSQIG.

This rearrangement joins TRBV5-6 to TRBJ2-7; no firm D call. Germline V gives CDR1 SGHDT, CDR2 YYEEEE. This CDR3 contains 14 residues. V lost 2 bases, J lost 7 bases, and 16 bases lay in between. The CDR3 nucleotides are TGTGCCAGCAGCTTAGGCAGACACCCCAGGGAGCAGTACTTC. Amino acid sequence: CASSLGRHPREQYF.

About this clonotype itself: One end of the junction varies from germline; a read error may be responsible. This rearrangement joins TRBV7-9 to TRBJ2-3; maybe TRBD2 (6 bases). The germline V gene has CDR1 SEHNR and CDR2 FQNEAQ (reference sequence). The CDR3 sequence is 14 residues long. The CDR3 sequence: CASSFAGSADTQEF. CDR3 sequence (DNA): TGTGCCAGCAGCTTTGCGGGAAGTGCCGATACGCAGGAGTTT.

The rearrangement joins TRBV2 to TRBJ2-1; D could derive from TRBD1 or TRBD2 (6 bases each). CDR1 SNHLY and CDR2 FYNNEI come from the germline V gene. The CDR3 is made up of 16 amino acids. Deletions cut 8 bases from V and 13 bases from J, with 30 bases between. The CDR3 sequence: CASGDGGGNAQYFQFF. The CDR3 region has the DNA TGTGCCAGCGGGGACGGGGGCGGAAACGCGCAGTATTTTCAGTTCTTC.

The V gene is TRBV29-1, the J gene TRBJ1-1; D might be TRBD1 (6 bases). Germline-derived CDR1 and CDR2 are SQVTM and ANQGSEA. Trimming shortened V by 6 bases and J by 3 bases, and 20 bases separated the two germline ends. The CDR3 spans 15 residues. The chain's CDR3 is CSVAAGAARYTEAFF. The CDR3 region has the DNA TGCAGCGTGGCAGCGGGGGCCGCAAGATACACTGAAGCTTTCTTT. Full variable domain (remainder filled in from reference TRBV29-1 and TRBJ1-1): SAVISQKPSRDICQRGTSLTIQCQVDSQVTMMFWYRQQPGQSLTLIATANQGSEATYESGFVIDKFPISRPNLTFSTLTVSNMSPEDSSIYLCSVAAGAARYTEAFFGQGTRLTVV.

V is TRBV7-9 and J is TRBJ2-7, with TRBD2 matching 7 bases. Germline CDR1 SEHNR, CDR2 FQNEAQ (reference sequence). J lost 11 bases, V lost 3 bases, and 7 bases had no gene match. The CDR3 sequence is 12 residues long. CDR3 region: CASSFATSGEYF. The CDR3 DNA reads TGTGCCAGCAGCTTTGCCACCAGCGGGGAGTACTTC.

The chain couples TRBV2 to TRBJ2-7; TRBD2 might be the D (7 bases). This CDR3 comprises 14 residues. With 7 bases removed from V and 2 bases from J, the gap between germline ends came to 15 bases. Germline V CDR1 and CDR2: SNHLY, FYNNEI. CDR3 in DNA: TGTGCCAGCAAGAAGGCGGGGGCAACCTACGAGCAGTACTTC. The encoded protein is CASKKAGATYEQYF. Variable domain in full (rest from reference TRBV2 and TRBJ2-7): EPEVTQTPSHQVTQMGQEVILRCVPISNHLYFYWYRQILGQKVEFLVSFYNNEISEKSEIFDDQFSVERPDGSNFTLKIRSTKLEDSAMYFCASKKAGATYEQYFGPGTRLTVT.

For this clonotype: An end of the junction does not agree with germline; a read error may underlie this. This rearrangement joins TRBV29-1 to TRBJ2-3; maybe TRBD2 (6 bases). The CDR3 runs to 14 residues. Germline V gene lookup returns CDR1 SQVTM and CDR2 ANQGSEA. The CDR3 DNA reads TGCAGCGTTGATTTGGAGGGCTCGGGGGAGACCCAGTATTTC. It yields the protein CSVDLEGSGETQYF.

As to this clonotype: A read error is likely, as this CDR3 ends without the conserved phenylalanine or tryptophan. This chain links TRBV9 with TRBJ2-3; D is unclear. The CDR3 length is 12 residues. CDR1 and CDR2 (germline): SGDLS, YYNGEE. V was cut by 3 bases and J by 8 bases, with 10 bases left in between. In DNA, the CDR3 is TGTGCCAGCAGCGGAGGATCAGGTACGCAGTATGTT. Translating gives CASSGGSGTQYV.

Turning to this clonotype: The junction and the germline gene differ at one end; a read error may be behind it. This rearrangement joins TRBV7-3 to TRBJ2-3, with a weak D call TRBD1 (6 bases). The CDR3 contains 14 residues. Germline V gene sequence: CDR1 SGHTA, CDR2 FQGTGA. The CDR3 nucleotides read TGTGCCAGCAGCCCACAGGGATTACAAGTCACCCCTCCATTT. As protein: CASSPQGLQVTPPF.

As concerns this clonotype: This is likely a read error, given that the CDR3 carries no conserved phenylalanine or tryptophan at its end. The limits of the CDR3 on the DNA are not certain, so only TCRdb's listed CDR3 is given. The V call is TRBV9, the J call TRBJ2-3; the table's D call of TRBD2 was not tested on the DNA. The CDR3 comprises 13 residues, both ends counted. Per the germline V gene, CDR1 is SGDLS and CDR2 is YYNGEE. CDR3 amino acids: CASSPWSSGAHVL.

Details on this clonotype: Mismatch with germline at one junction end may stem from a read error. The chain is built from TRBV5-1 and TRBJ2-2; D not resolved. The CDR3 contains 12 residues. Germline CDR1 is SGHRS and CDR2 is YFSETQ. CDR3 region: CASSLEFCEQFF. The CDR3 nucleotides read TGCGCCAGCAGCTTAGAATTCTGCGAGCAGTTTTTT.

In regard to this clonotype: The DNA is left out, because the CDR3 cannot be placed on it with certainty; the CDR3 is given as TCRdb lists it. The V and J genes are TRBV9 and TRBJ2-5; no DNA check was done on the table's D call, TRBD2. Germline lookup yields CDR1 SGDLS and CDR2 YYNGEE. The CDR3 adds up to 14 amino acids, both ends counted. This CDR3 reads CASGGAGSIQYFDF.

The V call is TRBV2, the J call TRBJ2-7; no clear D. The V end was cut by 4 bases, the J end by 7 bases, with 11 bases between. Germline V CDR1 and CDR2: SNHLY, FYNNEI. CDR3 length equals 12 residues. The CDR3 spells CASSVWAREQYF. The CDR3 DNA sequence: TGTGCCAGCAGTGTATGGGCGAGGGAGCAGTACTTC.

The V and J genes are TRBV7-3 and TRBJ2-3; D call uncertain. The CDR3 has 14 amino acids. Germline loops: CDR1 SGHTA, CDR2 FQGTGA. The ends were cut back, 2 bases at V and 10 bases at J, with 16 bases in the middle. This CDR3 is CASSLAGGPQAQYF. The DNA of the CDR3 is TGTGCCAGCAGCTTAGCAGGCGGTCCGCAAGCGCAGTATTTT.

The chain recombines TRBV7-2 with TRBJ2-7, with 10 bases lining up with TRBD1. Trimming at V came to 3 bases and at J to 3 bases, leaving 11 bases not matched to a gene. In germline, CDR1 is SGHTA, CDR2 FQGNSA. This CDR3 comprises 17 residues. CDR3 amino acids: CASSLTGGADYGYEQYV. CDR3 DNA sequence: TGTGCCAGCAGCTTGACAGGGGGCGCCGACTATGGCTACGAGCAGTACGTC.

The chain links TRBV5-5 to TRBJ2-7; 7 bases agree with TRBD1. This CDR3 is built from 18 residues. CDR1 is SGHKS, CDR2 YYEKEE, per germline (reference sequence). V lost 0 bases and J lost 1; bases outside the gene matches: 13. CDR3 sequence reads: CASSLELDGTALSYEQYV. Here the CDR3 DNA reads TGTGCCAGCAGCTTGGAACTAGACGGGACAGCCCTTTCCTACGAGCAGTACGTC.

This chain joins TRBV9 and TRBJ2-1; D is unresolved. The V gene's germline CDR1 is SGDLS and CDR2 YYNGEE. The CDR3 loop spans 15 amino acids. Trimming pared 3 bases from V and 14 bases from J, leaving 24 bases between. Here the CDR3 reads CASSDGSDTRNFEFF. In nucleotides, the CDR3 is TGTGCCAGCAGCGATGGGTCGGATACGCGGAATTTTGAGTTCTTC.